The T cell receptor beta chain described here comes from a study of T cells in localized non-small cell lung cancer. Germline CDR1 SGHTA, CDR2 FQGTGA. Trimming removed 2 bases from V and 4 bases from J, with 8 bases in between. The length of the CDR3 is 13 residues. The protocol was immunoSEQ multiplex PCR, while the TCRdb copy is restricted to in-frame clones and leaves out a portion. The sample consists of 70,000 to 85,000 clones, approximately 88% of them appearing once. Overall study results and limits: Longer survival (overall) was linked to higher T cell density in blood. Tumor samples were not multi-region, leaving intratumor heterogeneity unexcluded. Detection in adjacent lung was observed for a median around 50 of the top 100 tumor clones. Measurement of T cell clonality placed uninvolved adjacent lung highest, above the level in tumor.

A word on this clone: The antigen remains unidentified.

V gene TRBV7-3 combines with J gene TRBJ2-5, with D unresolved. The receptor was isolated from a female donor of 60 years or more with stage I lung adenocarcinoma. Sequences were derived from peripheral blood, sampled before any cancer treatment. This chain's CDR3 is CASSLGSVETQYF. CDR3 in DNA: TGTGCCAGCAGCTTAGGGTCGGTAGAGACCCAGTACTTC.